This T cell receptor (beta chain) was captured in a study of blood T cell repertoires in COVID-19. About the research overall: Italy, Spain and the United States were the sources of the convalescent and acute COVID-19 samples.

Recruits, aged roughly 18 to 100 years, lived in 24 US areas. Participants had their cohort set by participant-reported clinical history. V lost 6 bases and J 4 bases, leaving 13 bases between the germline ends. This CDR3 is 12 amino acids long. The germline gives CDR1 SQVTM, CDR2 ANQGSEA. Sequencing used immunoSEQ multiplex PCR; TCRdb keeps in-frame clones, though not all of them. The sample has over 150,000 clones; about 88% are singletons. This receptor was taken from a woman aged 18-29 years who had recovered from COVID-19. V usage is TRBV29-1 and J usage is TRBJ2-7; TRBD1 might be the D (5 bases). The sample consisted of PBMCs or T cells enriched from blood (not recorded which). This chain's CDR3 is CSVDNGKYEQYF. For the CDR3, the DNA is TGCAGCGTGGACAATGGGAAGTACGAGCAGTACTTC.